This T cell receptor (beta chain) stems from a study of blood T cell repertoires in COVID-19. About the study: Some COVID-19 samples were acute and others convalescent; all came from the United States, Italy and Spain.

Seattle researchers signed up patients amid active infection and tracked them longitudinally. Trimming cost V 5 bases and J 8 bases, with 9 bases left between them. This CDR3 is built from 12 residues. The germline CDR1 and CDR2 sequences are SEHNR and FQNEAQ (reference sequence). Method: immunoSEQ multiplex PCR; TCRdb's copy keeps in-frame clones and lacks some. Of about 180,000 clones listed, around 85% are singletons. The J gene is TRBJ1-4, the V gene TRBV7-9, with D possibly being TRBD1 (5 bases). Material: peripheral blood. The TCR originated in a man aged 80 or over with COVID-19, enrolled during active disease. CDR3 DNA sequence: TGTGCCAGCAGCGTGACAGTCGAAAAACTGTTTTTT. As protein: CASSVTVEKLFF. Variable domain in full (rest from reference TRBV7-9 and TRBJ1-4): DTGVSQNPRHKITKRGQNVTFRCDPISEHNRLYWYRQTLGQGPEFLTYFQNEAQLEKSRLLSDRFSAERPKGSFSTLEIQRTEQGDSAMYLCASSVTVEKLFFGSGTQLSVL.